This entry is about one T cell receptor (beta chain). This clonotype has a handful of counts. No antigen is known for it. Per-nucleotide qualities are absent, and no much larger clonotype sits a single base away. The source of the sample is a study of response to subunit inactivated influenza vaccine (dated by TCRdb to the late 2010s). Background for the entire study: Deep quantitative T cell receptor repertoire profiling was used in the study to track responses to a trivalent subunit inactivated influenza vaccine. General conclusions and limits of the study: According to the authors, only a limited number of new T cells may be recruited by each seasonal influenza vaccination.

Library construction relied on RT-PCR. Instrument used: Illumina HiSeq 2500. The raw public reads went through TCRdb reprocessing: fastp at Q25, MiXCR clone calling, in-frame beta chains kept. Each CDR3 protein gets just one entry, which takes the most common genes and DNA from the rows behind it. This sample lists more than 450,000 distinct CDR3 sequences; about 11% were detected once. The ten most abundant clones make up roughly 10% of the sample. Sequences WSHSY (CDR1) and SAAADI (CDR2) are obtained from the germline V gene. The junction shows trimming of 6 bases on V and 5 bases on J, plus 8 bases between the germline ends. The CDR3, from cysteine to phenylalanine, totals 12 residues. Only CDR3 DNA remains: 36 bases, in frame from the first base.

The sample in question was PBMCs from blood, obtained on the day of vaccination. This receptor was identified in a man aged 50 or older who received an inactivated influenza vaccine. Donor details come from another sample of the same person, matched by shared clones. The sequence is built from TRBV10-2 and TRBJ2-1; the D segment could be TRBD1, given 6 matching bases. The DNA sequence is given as TGCGCCAGCAGCGGACAGAACAATGAGCAGTTCTTC. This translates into CASSGQNNEQFF.